Below, 15 T cell receptor beta chains from the same sample are listed, as sequenced in a study of T-cell memory formation after mild COVID-19. TCRdb reanalysed the 5' RACE reads using MiXCR and keeps one entry per CDR3 protein. The data show under 550,000 distinct CDR3 sequences, with roughly 18% seen just once and roughly 12% held by the top ten. The sample taken for sequencing was PBMCs or a T cell subset sorted from them (not recorded which). These receptors came from an adult woman who had mild COVID-19 (a few samples of this study predate the infection). Cell type and time point are not known.

This clonotype has only a few counts. The chain uses TRBV12-3 or TRBV12-4 and TRBJ2-5; a possible D gene is TRBD2 (6 bases). Between the trimmed V and J ends, which lost 9 bases and 3 bases, there was a span of 17 bases. The CDR3 loop spans 14 amino acids. CDR3 coding DNA: TGTGCCAGTGCGATCCGGGCGGGAAAAGAGACCCAGTACTTC. Amino acids: CASAIRAGKETQYF.

This clonotype was recorded a few times. The chain employs TRBV30 and TRBJ1-5; D is undetermined. The CDR3 runs 14 residues. Per germline, CDR1 GTSNPN and CDR2 SVGIG (reference sequence). V was shortened by 0 bases and J by 0 bases, with 6 bases between the two germline ends. For the CDR3, the DNA is TGTGCCTGGAGTGTAGGGTATAGCAATCAGCCCCAGCATTTT. Its protein is CAWSVGYSNQPQHF.

This clonotype was detected once. V and J are TRBV12-3 or TRBV12-4 and TRBJ2-3; tentatively, D is TRBD1 (6 bases). Trimming took off 6 bases at V and 0 bases at J, with 13 bases between the two ends. CDR3 size: 15 residues. The CDR3 coding sequence is TGTGCCAGCAGCTCGGGACAAACTAGCACAGATACGCAGTATTTT. This encodes CASSSGQTSTDTQYF.

The rearrangement links TRBV6-2 or TRBV6-3 to TRBJ1-5; the D gene is possibly TRBD1 (6 bases). The germline V and J ends were trimmed by 0 bases and 6 bases, with 9 bases remaining between them. CDR3 length equals 14 residues. The V gene's germline CDR1 is MNHEY and CDR2 SVGEGT. The CDR3 loop is CASSYSRGLQPQHF. As DNA, the CDR3 is TGTGCCAGCAGTTACTCCAGGGGACTTCAGCCCCAGCATTTT.

Only a few counts were recorded for this clonotype. V gene TRBV7-2 combines with J gene TRBJ2-1; D is unresolved. Trimming pared 5 bases from V and 10 bases from J, leaving 18 bases between. CDR3 length: 14 residues. Germline loops: CDR1 SGHTA, CDR2 FQGNSA. CDR3 in amino acids: CASSLQGRFGEQFF. The CDR3 nucleotides read TGTGCCAGCAGCCTTCAAGGCAGGTTTGGGGAGCAGTTCTTC. Combining the CDR3 with reference TRBV7-2 and TRBJ2-1 gives the whole variable domain GAGVSQSPSNKVTEKGKDVELRCDPISGHTALYWYRQSLGQGLEFLIYFQGNSAPDKSGLPSDRFSAERTGGSVSTLTIQRTQQEDSAVYLCASSLQGRFGEQFFGPGTRLTVL.

The chain combines TRBV24-1 with TRBJ1-2; 8 nucleotides match TRBD1. The V gene's germline CDR1 is KGHDR and CDR2 SFDVKD. CDR3 length: 14 residues. The V and J ends lost 4 bases and 1 base, in that order; junction bases with no gene match: 1. CDR3 loop: CATSDDRGNYGYTF. As DNA, the CDR3 is TGTGCCACCAGTGACGACAGGGGTAACTATGGCTACACCTTC.

In this sample, this clonotype turned up a few times. The chain recombines TRBV20-1 with TRBJ2-3; 9 bases fit TRBD1. The CDR3 is 17 residues long. From germline, CDR1 is DFQATT and CDR2 SNEGSKA (reference sequence). The trim removed 5 bases at V and 2 bases at J, leaving 14 bases unmatched. In nucleotides, the CDR3 is TGCAGTGCTTTAGGGACCGGGACAGGGATCTCCACAGATACGCAGTATTTT. It is translated as CSALGTGTGISTDTQYF.

This clonotype was counted between two and nine times. The chain uses TRBV18 and TRBJ2-3, with 10 bases fitting TRBD2. The V gene's germline CDR1 is KGHSH and CDR2 LQKENI. CDR3 length: 14 amino acids. The J segment lost 2 bases and the V segment lost 5 bases, leaving 1 base of the junction unmatched. CDR3 residues: CASSGLADTDTQYF. In DNA form, the CDR3 reads TGTGCCAGCTCAGGACTAGCGGACACAGATACGCAGTATTTT.

The CDR3 nucleotides read TGTGCCACCAGTGATTTACGCCGACAGGGCCAAGAGACCCAGTACTTC. Its protein product is CATSDLRRQGQETQYF. V is TRBV24-1 and J is TRBJ2-5; 7 bases are shared with TRBD1. The CDR3 is made up of 16 amino acids. Germline V CDR1 and CDR2: KGHDR, SFDVKD. The trim removed 1 base at V and 1 base at J, leaving 5 bases unmatched.

J is TRBJ1-1 and V is TRBV5-1; TRBD1 matches 8 bases. This CDR3 is 18 amino acids long. J was trimmed by 0 bases and V by 0 bases; bases with no gene match: 10. CDR1 and CDR2 (germline): SGHRS, YFSETQ. The CDR3 is CASSLVGQGAWLNTEAFF. CDR3 sequence (DNA): TGCGCCAGCAGCTTGGTCGGCCAGGGGGCTTGGTTGAACACTGAAGCTTTCTTT.

This rearrangement joins TRBV11-2 to TRBJ2-7, with 8 bases fitting TRBD2. V shed 5 bases and J 6 bases; nucleotides not matched to a gene: 9. There are 14 residues in the CDR3. Per the germline V gene, CDR1 is SGHAT and CDR2 is FQNNGV. CDR3 bases: TGTGCCAGCAGCGAAGCGGGGGCGTTCTTCGAGCAGTACTTC. It encodes CASSEAGAFFEQYF.

V is TRBV14 and J is TRBJ2-1; 10 nucleotides agree with TRBD2. The CDR3 contains 15 residues. CDR1 and CDR2 (germline): SGHDN, FVKESK. The trim removed 4 bases at V and 4 bases at J, leaving 4 bases unmatched. CDR3 region: CASSPSGSIYNEQFF. The CDR3 DNA is TGTGCCAGCAGCCCTAGCGGGAGTATTTACAATGAGCAGTTCTTC. The entire variable domain, with the rest obtained from reference TRBV14 and TRBJ2-1, is as follows: EAGVTQFPSHSVIEKGQTVTLRCDPISGHDNLYWYRRVMGKEIKFLLHFVKESKQDESGMPNNRFLAERTGGTYSTLKVQPAELEDSGVYFCASSPSGSIYNEQFFGPGTRLTVL.

This clonotype was recorded many times. V usage is TRBV5-5 and J usage is TRBJ2-3, with D unclear. Germline V gene lookup returns CDR1 SGHKS and CDR2 YYEKEE (reference sequence). This CDR3 region has 15 residues. V was clipped by 4 bases and J by 0 bases, with 12 bases between them. The CDR3 DNA reads TGTGCCAGCAGCCGCTCGGCAATTAGCACAGATACGCAGTATTTT. This translates into CASSRSAISTDTQYF.

This chain links TRBV12-3 or TRBV12-4 with TRBJ1-5, with D tentatively TRBD1 (6 bases). The CDR3 contains 17 residues. With 2 bases removed from V and 5 bases from J, the gap between germline ends came to 19 bases. DNA for the CDR3: TGTGCCAGCAGTTTACGCCCCCGACCCAGGGGAGATCAGCCCCAGCATTTT. It yields the protein CASSLRPRPRGDQPQHF.

This clonotype has only a few counts. This chain links TRBV5-1 with TRBJ1-4; no clear D. V was trimmed by 0 bases and J by 7 bases, leaving 16 bases between them. Germline V CDR1 and CDR2: SGHRS, YFSETQ. The CDR3 consists of 16 residues. The CDR3 DNA reads TGCGCCAGCAGCTTGGTAGGAGGAGGTTTCGTTGAAAAACTGTTTTTT. This sequence encodes CASSLVGGGFVEKLFF.